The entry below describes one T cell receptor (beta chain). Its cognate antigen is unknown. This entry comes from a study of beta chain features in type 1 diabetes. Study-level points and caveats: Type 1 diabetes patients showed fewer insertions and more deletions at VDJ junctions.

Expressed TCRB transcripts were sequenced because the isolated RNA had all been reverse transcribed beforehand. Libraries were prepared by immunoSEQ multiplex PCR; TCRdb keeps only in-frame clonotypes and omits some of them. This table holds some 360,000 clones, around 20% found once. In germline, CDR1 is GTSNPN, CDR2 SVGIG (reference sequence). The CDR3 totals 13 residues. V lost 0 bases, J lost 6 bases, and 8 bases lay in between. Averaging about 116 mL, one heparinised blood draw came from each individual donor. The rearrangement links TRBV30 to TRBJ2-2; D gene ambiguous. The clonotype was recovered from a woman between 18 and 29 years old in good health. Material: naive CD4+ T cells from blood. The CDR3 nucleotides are TGTGCCTGGAGTGTAAATCGGGCCGGGGAGCTGTTTTTT. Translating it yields CAWSVNRAGELFF.